Following are 5 T cell receptor beta chains from one sample sequenced in a study of blood T cell repertoires in COVID-19. Using immunoSEQ multiplex PCR, the repertoire was profiled, and TCRdb retains in-frame clones only, with some absent. The table records about 34,000 clones, more than 70% of them present only once. The sequencing sample was made of peripheral blood. The origin of the receptors is an elderly man with active or convalescent COVID-19.

The chain couples TRBV25-1 to TRBJ2-7, with D maybe TRBD1 (5 bases). Germline V gene data show CDR1 as MGHDK and CDR2 as SYGVNS. This CDR3 has 12 amino acids. The germline V and J ends were trimmed by 4 bases and 4 bases, with 8 bases remaining between them. The CDR3 DNA follows: TGTGCCAGCAGTGCCCCAGGGTACGAGCAGTACTTC. This encodes CASSAPGYEQYF.

The chain uses TRBV28 and TRBJ1-4, with D maybe TRBD1 (5 bases). Trimming took 7 bases from V and 0 from J, leaving 9 bases between them. CDR1 and CDR2 (germline): MDHEN, SYDVKM. The CDR3 sequence is 14 residues long. CDR3 DNA: TGTGCCAGCAAAGGGGATGCAACTAATGAAAAACTGTTTTTT. This translates into CASKGDATNEKLFF.

A single count supports this clone. The chain has TRBV7-6 and TRBJ2-1; 10 nucleotides match TRBD2. Germline CDR1 reads SGHVS; CDR2 reads FNYEAQ. CDR3 size: 17 residues. With 1 base clipped from V and 0 bases from J, the junction kept 3 bases outside the gene matches. CDR3 residues: CASSLVTSGTSYNEQFF. CDR3 nucleotide sequence: TGTGCCAGCAGCTTAGTAACTAGCGGGACCTCCTACAATGAGCAGTTCTTC.

In its sample, this clone was seen a few times. The V gene is TRBV14, the J gene TRBJ1-1, with D uncertain. The ends were cut back, 5 bases at V and 4 bases at J, with 14 bases in the middle. From germline, CDR1 is SGHDN and CDR2 FVKESK. CDR3 length: 14 amino acids. This CDR3 reads CASSWTVGSTEAFF. CDR3 coding DNA: TGTGCCAGCAGCTGGACCGTTGGGAGCACTGAAGCTTTCTTT.

V gene TRBV19 combines with J gene TRBJ2-1, with D perhaps matching TRBD2 (5 bases). This CDR3 region has 16 residues. Germline-derived CDR1 and CDR2 are LNHDA and SQIVND (reference sequence). V lost 3 bases and J 2 bases, leaving 14 bases between the germline ends. Here the CDR3 reads CASSMATGDTYNEQFF. The CDR3 nucleotides read TGTGCCAGTAGTATGGCAACCGGGGATACCTACAATGAGCAGTTCTTC.